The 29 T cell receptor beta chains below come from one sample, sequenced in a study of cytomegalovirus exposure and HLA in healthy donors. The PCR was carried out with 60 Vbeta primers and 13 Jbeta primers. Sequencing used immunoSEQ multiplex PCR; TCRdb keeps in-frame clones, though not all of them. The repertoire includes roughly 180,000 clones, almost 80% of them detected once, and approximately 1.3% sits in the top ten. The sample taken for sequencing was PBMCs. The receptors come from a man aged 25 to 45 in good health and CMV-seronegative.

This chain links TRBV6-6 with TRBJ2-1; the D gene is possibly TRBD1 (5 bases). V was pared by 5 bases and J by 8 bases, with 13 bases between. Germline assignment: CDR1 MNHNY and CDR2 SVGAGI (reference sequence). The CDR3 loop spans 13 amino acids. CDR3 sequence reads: CASSLTGADEQFF. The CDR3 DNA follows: TGTGCCAGCAGTCTTACTGGGGCCGATGAGCAGTTCTTC.

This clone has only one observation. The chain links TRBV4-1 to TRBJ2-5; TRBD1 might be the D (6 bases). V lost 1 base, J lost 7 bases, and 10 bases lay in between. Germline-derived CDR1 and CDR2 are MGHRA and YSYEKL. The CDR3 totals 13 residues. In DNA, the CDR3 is TGCGCCAGCAGCCAAGCACAGGGTAGGACCCAGTACTTC. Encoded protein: CASSQAQGRTQYF.

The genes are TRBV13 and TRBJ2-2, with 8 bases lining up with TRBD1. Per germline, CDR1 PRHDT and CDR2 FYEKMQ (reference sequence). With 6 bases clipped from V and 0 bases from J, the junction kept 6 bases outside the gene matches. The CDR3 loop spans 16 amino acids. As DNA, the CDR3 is TGTGCCAGCAGTCACGAGACAGGGGCGAACACCGGGGAGCTGTTTTTT. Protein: CASSHETGANTGELFF.

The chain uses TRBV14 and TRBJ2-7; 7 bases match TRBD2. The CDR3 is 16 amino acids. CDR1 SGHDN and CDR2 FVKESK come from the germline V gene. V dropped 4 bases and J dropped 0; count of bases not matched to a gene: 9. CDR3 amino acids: CASSRGTTISSYEQYF. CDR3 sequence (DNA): TGTGCCAGCAGCCGAGGGACTACCATAAGCTCCTACGAGCAGTACTTC.

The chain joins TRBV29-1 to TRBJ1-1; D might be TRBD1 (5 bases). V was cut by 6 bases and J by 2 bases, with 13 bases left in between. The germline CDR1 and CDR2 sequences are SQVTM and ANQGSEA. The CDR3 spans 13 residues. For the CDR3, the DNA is TGCAGCGTCCGCGGTCAGGGAAACACTGAAGCTTTCTTT. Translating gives CSVRGQGNTEAFF.

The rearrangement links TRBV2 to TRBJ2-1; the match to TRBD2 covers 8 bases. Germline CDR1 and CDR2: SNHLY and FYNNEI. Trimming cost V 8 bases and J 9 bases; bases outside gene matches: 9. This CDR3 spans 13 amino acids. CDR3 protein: CASCSGLGGEQFF. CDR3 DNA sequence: TGTGCCAGCTGCTCGGGACTAGGGGGTGAGCAGTTCTTC.

CDR3 in amino acids: CAISLQGDQPQHF. As DNA, the CDR3 is TGTGCCATCAGTCTACAGGGGGATCAGCCCCAGCATTTT. The chain links TRBV10-3 to TRBJ1-5, with 8 positions matching TRBD1. CDR3 length: 13 residues. Germline V gene lookup returns CDR1 ENHRY and CDR2 SYGVKD. V shed 5 bases, J shed 5 bases, and the junction held 2 bases outside the gene matches.

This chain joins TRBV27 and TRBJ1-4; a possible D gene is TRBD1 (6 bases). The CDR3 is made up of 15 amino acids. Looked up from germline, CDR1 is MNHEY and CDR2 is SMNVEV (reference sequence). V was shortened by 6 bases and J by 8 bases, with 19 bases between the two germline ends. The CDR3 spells CASSARGAVPEKLFF. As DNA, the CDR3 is TGTGCCAGCAGCGCCCGGGGGGCGGTTCCCGAAAAACTGTTTTTT.

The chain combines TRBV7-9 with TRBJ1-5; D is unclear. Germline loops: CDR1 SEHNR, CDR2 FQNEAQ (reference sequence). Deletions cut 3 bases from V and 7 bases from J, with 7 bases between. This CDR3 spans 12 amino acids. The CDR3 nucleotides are TGTGCCAGCAGCTTGGGGAGCCAGCCCCAGCATTTT. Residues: CASSLGSQPQHF.

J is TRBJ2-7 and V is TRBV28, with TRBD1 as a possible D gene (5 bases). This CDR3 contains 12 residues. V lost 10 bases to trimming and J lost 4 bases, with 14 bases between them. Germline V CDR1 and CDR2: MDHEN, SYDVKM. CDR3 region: CATGWGLYEQYF. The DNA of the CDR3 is TGTGCCACCGGGTGGGGCCTATACGAGCAGTACTTC.

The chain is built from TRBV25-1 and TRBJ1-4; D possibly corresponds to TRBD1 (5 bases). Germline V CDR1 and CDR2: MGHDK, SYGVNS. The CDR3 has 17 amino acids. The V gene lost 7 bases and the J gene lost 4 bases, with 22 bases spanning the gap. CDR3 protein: CASTPSGGGTVNEKLFF. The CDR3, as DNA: TGTGCCAGCACGCCGTCGGGAGGCGGGACCGTTAATGAAAAACTGTTTTTT.

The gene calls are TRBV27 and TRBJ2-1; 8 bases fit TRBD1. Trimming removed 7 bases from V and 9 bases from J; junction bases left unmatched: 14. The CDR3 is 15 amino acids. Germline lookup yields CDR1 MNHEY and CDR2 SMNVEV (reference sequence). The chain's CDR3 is CASTYRAGGSSEQFF. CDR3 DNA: TGTGCCAGCACTTACAGGGCAGGGGGCTCGAGTGAGCAGTTCTTC.

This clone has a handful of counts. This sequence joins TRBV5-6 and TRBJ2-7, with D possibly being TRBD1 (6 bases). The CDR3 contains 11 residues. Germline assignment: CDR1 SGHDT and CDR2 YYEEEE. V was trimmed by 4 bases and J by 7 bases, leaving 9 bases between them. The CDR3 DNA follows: TGTGCCAGCAGCGTCGGACAGGAGCAGTACTTC. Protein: CASSVGQEQYF.

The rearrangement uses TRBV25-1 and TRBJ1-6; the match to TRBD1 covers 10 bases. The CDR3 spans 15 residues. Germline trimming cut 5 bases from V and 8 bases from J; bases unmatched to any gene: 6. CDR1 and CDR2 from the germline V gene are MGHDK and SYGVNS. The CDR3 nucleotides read TGTGCCAGCAGTTCCCGGACAGGGGGTGATTCACCCCTCCACTTT. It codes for CASSSRTGGDSPLHF.

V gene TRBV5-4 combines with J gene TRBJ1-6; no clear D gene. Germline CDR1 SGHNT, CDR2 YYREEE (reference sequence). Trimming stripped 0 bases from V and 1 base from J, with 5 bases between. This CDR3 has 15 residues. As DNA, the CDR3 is TGTGCCAGCAGCTTGGTCACTTCCTATAATTCACCCCTCCACTTT. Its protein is CASSLVTSYNSPLHF.

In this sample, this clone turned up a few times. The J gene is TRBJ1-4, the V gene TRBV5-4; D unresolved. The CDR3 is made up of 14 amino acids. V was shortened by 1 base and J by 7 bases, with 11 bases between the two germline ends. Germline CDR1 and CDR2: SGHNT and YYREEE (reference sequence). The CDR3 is CASSLHWAGEKLFF. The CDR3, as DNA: TGTGCCAGCAGCTTGCACTGGGCGGGTGAAAAACTGTTTTTT.

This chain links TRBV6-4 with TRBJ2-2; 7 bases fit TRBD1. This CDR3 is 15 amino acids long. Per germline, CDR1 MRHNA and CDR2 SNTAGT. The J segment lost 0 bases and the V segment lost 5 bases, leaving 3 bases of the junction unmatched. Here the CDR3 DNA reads TGTGCCAGCAGTACCGGGACAGCGAACACCGGGGAGCTGTTTTTT. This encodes CASSTGTANTGELFF.

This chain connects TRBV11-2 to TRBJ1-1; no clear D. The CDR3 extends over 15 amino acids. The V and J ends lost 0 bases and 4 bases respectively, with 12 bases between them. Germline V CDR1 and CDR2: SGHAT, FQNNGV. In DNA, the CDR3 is TGTGCCAGCAGCTTAGATCCTAGCGGGTTCACTGAAGCTTTCTTT. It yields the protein CASSLDPSGFTEAFF.

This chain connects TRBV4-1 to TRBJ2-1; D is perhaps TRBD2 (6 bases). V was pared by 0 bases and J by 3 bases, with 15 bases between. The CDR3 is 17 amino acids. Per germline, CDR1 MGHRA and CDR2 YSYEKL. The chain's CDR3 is CASSQDAGTPFYNEQFF. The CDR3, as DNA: TGCGCCAGCAGCCAAGATGCCGGGACTCCCTTCTACAATGAGCAGTTCTTC.

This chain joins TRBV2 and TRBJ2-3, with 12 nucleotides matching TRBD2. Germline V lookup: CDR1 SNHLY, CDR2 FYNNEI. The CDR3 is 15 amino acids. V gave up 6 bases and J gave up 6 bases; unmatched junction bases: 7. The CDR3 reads CASRVLAGGWDTQYF. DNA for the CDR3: TGTGCCAGCAGGGTACTAGCGGGAGGTTGGGATACGCAGTATTTT.

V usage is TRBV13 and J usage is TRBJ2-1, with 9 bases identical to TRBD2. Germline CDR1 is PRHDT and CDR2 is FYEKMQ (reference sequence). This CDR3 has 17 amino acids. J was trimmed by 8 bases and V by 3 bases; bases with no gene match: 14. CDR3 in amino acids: CASSFGAGGSITYEQFF. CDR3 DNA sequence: TGTGCCAGCAGCTTTGGGGCGGGAGGGTCGATCACATATGAGCAGTTCTTC.

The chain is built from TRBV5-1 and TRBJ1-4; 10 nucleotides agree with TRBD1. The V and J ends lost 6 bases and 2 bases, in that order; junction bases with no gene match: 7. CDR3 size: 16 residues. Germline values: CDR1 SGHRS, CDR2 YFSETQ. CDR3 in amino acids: CASKPGQGLTNEKLFF. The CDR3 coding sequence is TGCGCCAGCAAACCGGGACAGGGGTTGACTAATGAAAAACTGTTTTTT.

For the CDR3, the DNA is TGTGCCAGCAGCGGCACACGCTCCTACGAGCAGTACTTC. Its translation is CASSGTRSYEQYF. This chain connects TRBV7-8 to TRBJ2-7; D is undetermined. The CDR3 consists of 13 residues. The V and J ends lost 5 bases and 0 bases respectively, with 8 bases between them. Looked up from germline, CDR1 is SGHVS and CDR2 is FQNEAQ.

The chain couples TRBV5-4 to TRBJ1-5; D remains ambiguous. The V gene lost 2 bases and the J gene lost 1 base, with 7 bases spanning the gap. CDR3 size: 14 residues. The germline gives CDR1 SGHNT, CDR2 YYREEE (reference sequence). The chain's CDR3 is CASSFEGSNQPQHF. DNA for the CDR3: TGTGCCAGCAGCTTCGAGGGAAGCAATCAGCCCCAGCATTTT.

The CDR3 loop reads CASSPRTGGRADTQYF. The CDR3 DNA follows: TGTGCCAGCAGCCCACGGACAGGGGGCCGGGCAGATACGCAGTATTTT. The chain links TRBV7-2 to TRBJ2-3; TRBD1 matches at 11 bases. CDR1 is SGHTA and CDR2 is FQGNSA in the germline V gene. The CDR3 runs 16 residues. Unmatched junction bases numbered 8, after V lost 5 bases and J lost 4 bases.

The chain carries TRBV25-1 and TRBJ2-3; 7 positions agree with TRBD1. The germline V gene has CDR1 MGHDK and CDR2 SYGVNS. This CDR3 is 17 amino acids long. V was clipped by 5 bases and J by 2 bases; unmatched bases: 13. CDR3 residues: CASSPARTGRTTDTQYF. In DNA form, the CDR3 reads TGTGCCAGCAGTCCCGCCAGGACAGGCCGAACCACAGATACGCAGTATTTT.

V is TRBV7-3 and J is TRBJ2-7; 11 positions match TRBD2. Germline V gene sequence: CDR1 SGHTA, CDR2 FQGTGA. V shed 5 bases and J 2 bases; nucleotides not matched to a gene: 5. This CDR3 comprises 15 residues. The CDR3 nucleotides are TGTGCCAGCAGCACCGGGACTAGCGGTCCCTACGAGCAGTACTTC. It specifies CASSTGTSGPYEQYF.

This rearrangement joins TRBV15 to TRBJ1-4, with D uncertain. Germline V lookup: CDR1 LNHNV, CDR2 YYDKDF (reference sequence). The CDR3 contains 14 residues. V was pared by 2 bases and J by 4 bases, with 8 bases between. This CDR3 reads CATSRSPGNEKLFF. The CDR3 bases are TGTGCCACCAGCAGATCACCCGGTAATGAAAAACTGTTTTTT.

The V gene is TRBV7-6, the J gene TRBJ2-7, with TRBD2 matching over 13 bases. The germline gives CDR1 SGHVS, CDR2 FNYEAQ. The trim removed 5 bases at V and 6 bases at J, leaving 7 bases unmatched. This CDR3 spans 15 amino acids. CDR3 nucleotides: TGTGCCAGCAGCCGGGGGACTAGCGGGGTATCCGAGCAGTACTTC. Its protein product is CASSRGTSGVSEQYF.